The rows below give T cell receptor beta chains drawn from one sample of a study of metastatic and nonmetastatic thyroid tumors. TCRdb ran MiXCR on the PCR reads. The data contain some 5,100 clones, around 30% of them seen just once; the ten biggest clones take up around 25%. What was sequenced was adjacent normal tissue. The source of these receptors is a female donor with papillary thyroid cancer or a benign thyroid nodule (not recorded which). Some clones in this sample may be carry-over from other donors' samples. Both conserved end residues are part of each CDR3. Fields, in order: D gene, J gene, V gene, clone size, CDR3 DNA, CDR3 protein. The D gene is left open where the match is weak. Size tells how often a clone was seen (once, few, many) or the class of an expanded clone, and some rows leave it out.

d_gene: -
j_gene: TRBJ2-7
v_gene: TRBV4-3
abundance: once
CDR3nt: TGCGCCAGCAGCCAAGGATCCGAAGGGGACGAGCAGTACTTC
CDR3aa: CASSQGSEGDEQYF

d_gene: -
j_gene: TRBJ1-2
v_gene: TRBV6-1
abundance: -
CDR3nt: TGTGCCAGCAGTGAGCAGTGGGAAAAAAATGGCTACACCTTC
CDR3aa: CASSEQWEKNGYTF

d_gene: -
j_gene: TRBJ2-1
v_gene: TRBV3-1
abundance: many
CDR3nt: TGTGCCAGCAGCCAAGCAACAGGGCCTGAGCAGTTCTTC
CDR3aa: CASSQATGPEQFF

d_gene: -
j_gene: TRBJ2-3
v_gene: TRBV7-9
abundance: -
CDR3nt: TGTGCCAGCCAAAGGTCGGGGAGGTCAGATACGCAGTATTTT
CDR3aa: CASQRSGRSDTQYF

d_gene: TRBD1
j_gene: TRBJ1-4
v_gene: TRBV4-3
abundance: many
CDR3nt: TGCGCCAGCAGCAAAGCCGGGACAGGAACTAATGAAAAACTGTTTTTT
CDR3aa: CASSKAGTGTNEKLFF

d_gene: -
j_gene: TRBJ2-1
v_gene: TRBV19
abundance: many
CDR3nt: TGTGCCAGTAGTCCCGGGACGGGGCCCTACAATGAGCAGTTCTTC
CDR3aa: CASSPGTGPYNEQFF

d_gene: TRBD2
j_gene: TRBJ2-1
v_gene: TRBV11-2
abundance: -
CDR3nt: TGTGCCAGCAGCCGCCGGACTAGCGGAGACAATGAGCAGTTCTTC
CDR3aa: CASSRRTSGDNEQFF

d_gene: -
j_gene: TRBJ2-7
v_gene: TRBV15
abundance: -
CDR3nt: TGTGCCACCAGCAGAGATGGTGGGGCCTACGAGCAGTACTTC
CDR3aa: CATSRDGGAYEQYF

d_gene: -
j_gene: TRBJ1-6
v_gene: TRBV6-1
abundance: large
CDR3nt: TGTGCCAGCAGCCCCAAGAGGGGGGGTTATAATTCACCCCTCCACTTT
CDR3aa: CASSPKRGGYNSPLHF

d_gene: TRBD2
j_gene: TRBJ2-5
v_gene: TRBV6-5
abundance: -
CDR3nt: TGTGCCAGCAGTTACCGTGTTCTAGCGGGACAAGAGACCCAGTACTTC
CDR3aa: CASSYRVLAGQETQYF

d_gene: -
j_gene: TRBJ1-2
v_gene: TRBV5-1
abundance: -
CDR3nt: TGCGCCAGCAGCTTGGATGCTGAAGGCTACACCTTC
CDR3aa: CASSLDAEGYTF

d_gene: TRBD1
j_gene: TRBJ2-7
v_gene: TRBV7-2
abundance: few
CDR3nt: TGTGCCAGCAGCCACAACTCGGGACAGGTCTACGAGCAGTACTTC
CDR3aa: CASSHNSGQVYEQYF